This T cell receptor beta chain was observed in a study of shared clonotypes between healthy human individuals. About the study: Three plates were used per donor for CD4 naive, three for CD4 memory, two for CD8 naive and one for CD8 memory.

The count of this clone is one. Its antigen remains unknown. Only in-frame clones appear in the TCRdb table, and some are missing; sequencing was by immunoSEQ multiplex PCR. The sample contains some 1,600,000 clones, 98% of which appear only once. Regarding the study as a whole: Memory subsets had estimated richness that was generally smaller than that of naive subsets.

The sample taken for sequencing was naive CD4+ T cells sorted from blood. Subset noted: CD45RA+ positively selected. The receptor was derived from a man aged 30 to 39 in good health.

The CDR3 loop reads CASNPLGSSYNEQFF. The CDR3 nucleotides read TGTGCCAGCAATCCTCTAGGGAGCTCCTACAATGAGCAGTTCTTC. The chain links TRBV27 to TRBJ2-1, with D perhaps TRBD2 (5 bases). The CDR3 is made up of 15 amino acids. CDR1 and CDR2 (germline): MNHEY, SMNVEV (reference sequence). V was trimmed by 7 bases and J by 0 bases, leaving 13 bases between them.